The TCR beta chain described here comes from a study of T cells in Graves' hyperthyroidism and ophthalmopathy. In this sample, this clonotype turned up many times. Its matching antigen is unknown. Researchers amplified the TCR beta CDR3 regions from RNA transcripts. HTBI primers were the set used in a first-round RT-PCR of the TCR CDR3. MiXCR was run by TCRdb on the multiplex PCR reads, yielding one entry per CDR3 protein. Of some 300,000 distinct CDR3 sequences listed, roughly 15% were seen once; the top ten hold approximately 35%. The hyperthyroidism patients had all been newly diagnosed, and their disease duration was under 2 months. Their ages ranged from 18 to 65 years. Reasons for excluding patients were uncontrolled infection, other autoimmune disease, pregnancy or lactation. Notes on the study in general: Classification by a 13 V-J model distinguished ophthalmopathy from stable hyperthyroidism.

The source of this sequence is a man between 25 and 39 years old with Graves' hyperthyroidism. Material: blood.

The CDR3 DNA reads as TGTGCCAGCTCAATTGGGACCGTAGGCACCGGGGAGCTGTTTTTT. Its translation: CASSIGTVGTGELFF. The chain combines TRBV18 with TRBJ2-2, with D possibly called TRBD1 or TRBD2 (5 bases each). CDR3 length equals 15 residues. CDR1 and CDR2 (germline): KGHSH, LQKENI. V was trimmed by 5 bases and J by 4 bases, leaving 14 bases between them.